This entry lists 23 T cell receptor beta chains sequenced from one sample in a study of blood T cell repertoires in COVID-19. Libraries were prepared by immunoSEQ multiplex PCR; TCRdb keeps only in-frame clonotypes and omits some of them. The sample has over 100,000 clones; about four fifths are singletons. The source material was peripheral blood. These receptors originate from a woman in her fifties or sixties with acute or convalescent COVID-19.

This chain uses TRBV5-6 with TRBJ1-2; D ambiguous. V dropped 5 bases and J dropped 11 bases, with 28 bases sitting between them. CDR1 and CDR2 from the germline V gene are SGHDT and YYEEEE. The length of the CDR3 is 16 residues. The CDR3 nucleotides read TGTGCCAGCAGGTTGACCCCCCGGCGGCTCTATGGAAGATACACCTTC. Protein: CASRLTPRRLYGRYTF. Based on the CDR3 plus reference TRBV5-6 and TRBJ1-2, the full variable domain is DAGVTQSPTHLIKTRGQQVTLRCSPKSGHDTVSWYQQALGQGPQFIFQYYEEEERQRGNFPDRFSGHQFPNYSSELNVNALLLGDSALYLCASRLTPRRLYGRYTFGSGTRLTVV.

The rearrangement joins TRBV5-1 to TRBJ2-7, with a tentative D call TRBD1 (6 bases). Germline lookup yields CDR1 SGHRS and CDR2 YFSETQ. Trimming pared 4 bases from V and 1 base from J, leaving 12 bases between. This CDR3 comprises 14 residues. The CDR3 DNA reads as TGCGCCAGCAGCCAGACAGGTAAATCCTACGAGCAGTACTTC. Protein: CASSQTGKSYEQYF.

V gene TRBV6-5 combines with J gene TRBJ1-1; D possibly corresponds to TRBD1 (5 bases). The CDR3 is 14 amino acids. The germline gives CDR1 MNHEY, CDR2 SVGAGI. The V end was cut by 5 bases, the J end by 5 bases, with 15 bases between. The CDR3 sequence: CASSLTTVGTEAFF. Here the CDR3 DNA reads TGTGCCAGCAGTCTGACGACAGTGGGGACTGAAGCTTTCTTT.

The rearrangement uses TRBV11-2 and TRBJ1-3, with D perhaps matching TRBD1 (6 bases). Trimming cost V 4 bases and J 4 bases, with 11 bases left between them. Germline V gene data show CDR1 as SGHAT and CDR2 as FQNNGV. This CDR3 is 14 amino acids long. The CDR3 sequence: CASSSGTTGNTIYF. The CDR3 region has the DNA TGTGCCAGCAGCTCCGGGACAACCGGAAACACCATATATTTT.

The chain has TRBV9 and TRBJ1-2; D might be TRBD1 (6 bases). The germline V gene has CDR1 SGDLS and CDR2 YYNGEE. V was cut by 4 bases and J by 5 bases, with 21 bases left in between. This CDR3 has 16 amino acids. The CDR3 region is CASSPRSQGSAYGYTF. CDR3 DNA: TGTGCCAGCAGCCCCCGGTCCCAGGGGAGCGCGTATGGCTACACCTTC.

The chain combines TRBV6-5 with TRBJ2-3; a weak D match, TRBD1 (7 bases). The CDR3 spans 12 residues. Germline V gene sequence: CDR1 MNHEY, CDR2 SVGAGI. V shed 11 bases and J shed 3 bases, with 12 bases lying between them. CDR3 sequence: CAVQGGTDTQYF. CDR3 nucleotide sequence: TGTGCCGTCCAGGGGGGAACAGATACGCAGTATTTT.

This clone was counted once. CDR3 nucleotides: TGCGCCAGCAGCCAAGACTGGGAGCGTGGCTACACCTTC. Translating it yields CASSQDWERGYTF. The V gene is TRBV4-1, the J gene TRBJ1-2, with D unresolved. Germline assignment: CDR1 MGHRA and CDR2 YSYEKL. CDR3 length: 13 residues. V shed 0 bases and J shed 7 bases, with 9 bases lying between them.

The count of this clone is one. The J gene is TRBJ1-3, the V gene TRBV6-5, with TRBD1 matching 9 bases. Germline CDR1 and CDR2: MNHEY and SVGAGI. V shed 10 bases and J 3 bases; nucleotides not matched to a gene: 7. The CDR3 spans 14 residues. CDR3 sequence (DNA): TGTGCCACCCGACCGGGACAGGGTGGAAACACCATATATTTT. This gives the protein CATRPGQGGNTIYF.

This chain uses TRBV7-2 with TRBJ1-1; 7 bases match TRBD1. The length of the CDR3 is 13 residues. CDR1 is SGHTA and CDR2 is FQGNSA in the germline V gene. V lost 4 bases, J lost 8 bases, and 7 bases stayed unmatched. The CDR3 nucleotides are TGTGCCAGCAGCTCCAGAGGACAGGACGAAGCTTTCTTT. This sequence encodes CASSSRGQDEAFF.

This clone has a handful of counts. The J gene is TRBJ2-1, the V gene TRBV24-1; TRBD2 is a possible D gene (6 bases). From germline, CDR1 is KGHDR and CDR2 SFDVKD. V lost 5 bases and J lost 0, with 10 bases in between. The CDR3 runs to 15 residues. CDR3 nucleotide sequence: TGTGCCACCAGTGGGCTAGCGAGCTCCTACAATGAGCAGTTCTTC. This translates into CATSGLASSYNEQFF.

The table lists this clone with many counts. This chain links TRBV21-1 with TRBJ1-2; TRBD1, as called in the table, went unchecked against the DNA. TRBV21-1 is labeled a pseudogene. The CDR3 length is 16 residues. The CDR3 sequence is CASSKQGVGPIRGYTF. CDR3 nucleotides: TGTGCCAGCAGCAAGCAGGGGGTGGGTCCTATCCGGGGCTACACCTTC.

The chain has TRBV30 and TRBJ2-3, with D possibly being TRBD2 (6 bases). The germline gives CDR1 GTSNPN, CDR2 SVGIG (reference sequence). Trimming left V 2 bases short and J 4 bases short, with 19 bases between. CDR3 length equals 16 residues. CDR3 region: CAWSLKTSSFADTQYF. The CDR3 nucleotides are TGTGCCTGGAGTCTTAAGACTAGTAGCTTCGCAGATACGCAGTATTTT.

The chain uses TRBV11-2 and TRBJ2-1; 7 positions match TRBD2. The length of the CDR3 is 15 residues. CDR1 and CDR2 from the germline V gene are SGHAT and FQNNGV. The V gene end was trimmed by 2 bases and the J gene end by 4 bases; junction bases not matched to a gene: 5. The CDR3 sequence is CASSLISGAYNEQFF. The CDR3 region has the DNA TGTGCCAGCAGCTTAATCAGCGGGGCTTACAATGAGCAGTTCTTC.

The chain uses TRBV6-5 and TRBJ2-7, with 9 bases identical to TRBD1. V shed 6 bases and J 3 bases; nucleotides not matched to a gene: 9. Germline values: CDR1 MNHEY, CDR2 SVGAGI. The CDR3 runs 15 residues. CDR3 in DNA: TGTGCCAGCAGATCCGGGACAGGGAACATCTACGAGCAGTACTTC. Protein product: CASRSGTGNIYEQYF.

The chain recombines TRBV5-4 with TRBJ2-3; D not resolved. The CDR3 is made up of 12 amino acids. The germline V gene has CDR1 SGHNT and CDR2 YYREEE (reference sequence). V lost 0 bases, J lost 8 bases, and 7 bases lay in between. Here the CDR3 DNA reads TGTGCCAGCAGCTTGGCCCCCGGTACGCAGTATTTT. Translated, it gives CASSLAPGTQYF.

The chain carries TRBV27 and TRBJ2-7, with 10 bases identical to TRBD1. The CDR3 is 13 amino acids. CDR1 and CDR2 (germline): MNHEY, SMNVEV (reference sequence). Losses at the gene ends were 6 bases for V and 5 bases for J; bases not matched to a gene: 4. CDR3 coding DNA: TGTGCCAGCAGGACAGGGGGCGATCACGAGCAGTACTTC. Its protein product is CASRTGGDHEQYF.

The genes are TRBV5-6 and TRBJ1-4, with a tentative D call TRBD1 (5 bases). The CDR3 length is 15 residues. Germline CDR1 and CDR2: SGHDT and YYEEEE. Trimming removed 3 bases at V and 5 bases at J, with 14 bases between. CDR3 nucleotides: TGTGCCAGCAGCTCCCCGACAGAACTAAATGAAAAACTGTTTTTT. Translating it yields CASSSPTELNEKLFF.

The CDR3 bases are TGTGCCAGCAGCCTCGCGGTGTCTAACTATGGCTACACCTTC. Encoded protein: CASSLAVSNYGYTF. J is TRBJ1-2 and V is TRBV9; D is unclear. Trimming took 4 bases from V and 0 from J, leaving 10 bases between them. Germline V gene lookup returns CDR1 SGDLS and CDR2 YYNGEE. The CDR3 spans 14 residues.

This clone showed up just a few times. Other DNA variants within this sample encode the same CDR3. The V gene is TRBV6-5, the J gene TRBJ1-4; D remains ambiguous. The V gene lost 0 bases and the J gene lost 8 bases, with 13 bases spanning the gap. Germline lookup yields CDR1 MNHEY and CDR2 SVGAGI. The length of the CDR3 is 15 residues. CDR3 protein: CASSYSRNPGEKLFF. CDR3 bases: TGTGCCAGCAGTTACTCGAGAAATCCCGGGGAAAAACTGTTTTTT.

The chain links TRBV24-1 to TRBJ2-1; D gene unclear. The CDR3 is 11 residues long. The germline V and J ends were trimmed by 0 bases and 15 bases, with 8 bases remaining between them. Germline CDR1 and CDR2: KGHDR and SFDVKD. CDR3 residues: CATSDLAEVFF. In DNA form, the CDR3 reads TGTGCCACCAGTGATTTGGCAGAGGTGTTCTTC.

DNA of the CDR3: TGCGCCAGCAGTTTGTCAGGGCCCAACACTGAAGCTTTCTTT. This encodes CASSLSGPNTEAFF. The V gene is TRBV5-1, the J gene TRBJ1-1, with a weak D call TRBD1 (5 bases). Germline V gene lookup returns CDR1 SGHRS and CDR2 YFSETQ. The CDR3 runs to 14 residues. Trimming cost V 5 bases and J 2 bases, with 13 bases left between them. The entire variable domain, with the rest obtained from reference TRBV5-1 and TRBJ1-1, is as follows: KAGVTQTPRYLIKTRGQQVTLSCSPISGHRSVSWYQQTPGQGLQFLFEYFSETQRNKGNFPGRFSGRQFSNSRSEMNVSTLELGDSALYLCASSLSGPNTEAFFGQGTRLTVV.

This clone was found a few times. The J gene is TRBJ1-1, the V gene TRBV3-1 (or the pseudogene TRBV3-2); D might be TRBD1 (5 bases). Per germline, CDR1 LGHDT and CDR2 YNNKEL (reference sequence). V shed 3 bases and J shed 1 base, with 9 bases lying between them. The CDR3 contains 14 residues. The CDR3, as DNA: TGTGCCAGCAGCCATAGGCAGGGGAACACTGAAGCTTTCTTT. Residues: CASSHRQGNTEAFF.

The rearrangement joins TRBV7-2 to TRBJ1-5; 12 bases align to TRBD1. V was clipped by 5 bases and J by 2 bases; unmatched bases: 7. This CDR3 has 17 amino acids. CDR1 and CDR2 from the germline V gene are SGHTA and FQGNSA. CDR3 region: CASSGGTGGLRNQPQHF. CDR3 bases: TGTGCCAGCAGCGGCGGGACAGGGGGCCTCCGCAATCAGCCCCAGCATTTT.